The 9 T cell receptor beta chains reported below all come from one sample, sequenced in a study of T cell responses to AZD1222 COVID-19 vaccine. Only in-frame clones appear in the TCRdb table, and some are missing; sequencing was by immunoSEQ multiplex PCR. The sample carries about 140,000 clones, nearly 90% recorded once. The sample was peripheral blood, taken 28 days after the second dose of the MenACWY control vaccine. Receptors were obtained from an adult who received the MenACWY meningococcal vaccine as a control.

J is TRBJ1-5 and V is TRBV5-1; no firm D call. V dropped 4 bases and J dropped 2 bases, with 7 bases sitting between them. This CDR3 region has 13 residues. Looked up from germline, CDR1 is SGHRS and CDR2 is YFSETQ. Here the CDR3 reads CASSPIGNQPQHF. The CDR3 coding sequence is TGCGCCAGCAGCCCGATCGGCAATCAGCCCCAGCATTTT.

V gene TRBV5-5 combines with J gene TRBJ1-2; D gene ambiguous. Trimming cost V 0 bases and J 0 bases, with 6 bases left between them. Germline lookup yields CDR1 SGHKS and CDR2 YYEKEE (reference sequence). This CDR3 is built from 14 residues. The CDR3 nucleotides are TGTGCCAGCAGCTTGGCCCAGACTAACTATGGCTACACCTTC. Encoded protein: CASSLAQTNYGYTF.

The V and J genes are TRBV18 and TRBJ1-2; 8 bases align to TRBD1. The ends lost 1 base at V and 0 bases at J; junction bases unmatched: 19. This CDR3 is 21 amino acids long. The germline V gene has CDR1 KGHSH and CDR2 LQKENI. Written as DNA, the CDR3 is TGTGCCAGCTCACCACGGCTCCCTTTGGACAGGGATCATTTATCTAACTATGGCTACACCTTC. This encodes CASSPRLPLDRDHLSNYGYTF.

The chain recombines TRBV7-2 with TRBJ2-3; the D call may be TRBD1 or TRBD2 (5 bases each). V was cut by 6 bases and J by 1 base, with 11 bases left in between. Germline CDR1 reads SGHTA; CDR2 reads FQGNSA. CDR3 length: 14 residues. The CDR3 spells CASRRGVGTDTQYF. The CDR3 nucleotides read TGTGCCAGCAGGAGGGGTGTGGGCACAGATACGCAGTATTTT.

This chain joins TRBV2 and TRBJ1-6; D gene unclear. Trimming stripped 8 bases from V and 0 bases from J, with 11 bases between. Germline V gene lookup returns CDR1 SNHLY and CDR2 FYNNEI. CDR3 length equals 15 residues. The CDR3 loop is CASGVLSSYNSPLHF. In DNA form, the CDR3 reads TGTGCCAGCGGGGTATTGAGCTCCTATAATTCACCCCTCCACTTT.

The chain joins TRBV15 to TRBJ2-7, with D hard to call. V shed 3 bases and J shed 2 bases, with 5 bases lying between them. The germline gives CDR1 LNHNV, CDR2 YYDKDF (reference sequence). The CDR3 spans 12 residues. The CDR3 protein is CATSSGPYEQYF. In DNA form, the CDR3 reads TGTGCCACCAGCAGCGGGCCCTACGAGCAGTACTTC.

CDR3 residues: CASSVAGLAGVQETQYF. CDR3 nucleotides: TGTGCCAGCAGCGTAGCTGGACTAGCGGGAGTTCAAGAGACCCAGTACTTC. This chain uses TRBV9 with TRBJ2-5, with TRBD2 matching over 13 bases. The J segment lost 2 bases and the V segment lost 0 bases, leaving 4 bases of the junction unmatched. The CDR3 is 17 amino acids. CDR1 is SGDLS and CDR2 is YYNGEE in the germline V gene.

V is TRBV5-5 and J is TRBJ2-5; 10 bases are a match to TRBD2. The CDR3 length is 18 residues. V was pared by 0 bases and J by 0 bases, with 8 bases of the junction left unmatched. Per germline, CDR1 SGHKS and CDR2 YYEKEE (reference sequence). CDR3 sequence (DNA): TGTGCCAGCAGCTTGGGAATTAGCGGGGGGTTGAACCAAGAGACCCAGTACTTC. Translating it yields CASSLGISGGLNQETQYF.

CDR3 sequence reads: CATGGEQYF. The DNA of the CDR3 is TGTGCCACCGGGGGCGAGCAGTACTTC. The chain combines TRBV28 with TRBJ2-7; TRBD2 is a possible D gene (6 bases). The CDR3 loop spans 9 amino acids. V lost 10 bases to trimming and J lost 6 bases, with 7 bases between them. Germline CDR1 and CDR2: MDHEN and SYDVKM.